These 24 T cell receptor beta chains originate from one sample sequenced in a study of blood T cell repertoires in COVID-19. Assay used: immunoSEQ multiplex PCR; TCRdb lists only in-frame clones, some missing. This sample carries roughly 300,000 clones, 87% of them seen once, and the ten largest clones take roughly 8%. The sequenced sample was peripheral blood. These receptors came from a woman aged 50 to 65 who had recovered from COVID-19.

The genes are TRBV3-1 (or the pseudogene TRBV3-2) and TRBJ2-2; 8 positions match TRBD2. Germline CDR1 LGHDT, CDR2 YNNKEL (reference sequence). The J segment lost 5 bases and the V segment lost 0 bases, leaving 8 bases of the junction unmatched. This CDR3 has 17 amino acids. CDR3 protein: CASSQDLGTSSTGELFF. The CDR3 DNA follows: TGTGCCAGCAGCCAAGATCTGGGGACTAGTTCTACCGGGGAGCTGTTTTTT.

This clone was picked up one time. The junction does not match germline at one end; this may be a read error. The chain carries TRBV24-1 and TRBJ2-7; 8 nucleotides line up with TRBD1. The CDR3 is 10 residues long. CDR1 is KGHDR and CDR2 is SFDVKD in the germline V gene. The CDR3 DNA follows: TGTGCCACCAGAGTCCGGGACAGGACGTTC. It codes for CATRVRDRTF.

This clone was observed a single time. The V and J genes are TRBV7-8 and TRBJ2-1; D perhaps matches TRBD2 (5 bases). V lost 1 base and J lost 3, with 10 bases in between. CDR1 SGHVS and CDR2 FQNEAQ come from the germline V gene. The CDR3 contains 15 residues. This chain's CDR3 is CASSLGAALYNEQFF. In DNA, the CDR3 is TGTGCCAGCAGCTTAGGAGCGGCTCTCTACAATGAGCAGTTCTTC.

The V gene is TRBV6-2 or TRBV6-3, the J gene TRBJ1-5; 8 nucleotides line up with TRBD1. This CDR3 spans 16 amino acids. The V gene end was trimmed by 6 bases and the J gene end by 5 bases; junction bases not matched to a gene: 12. Germline CDR1 is MNHEY and CDR2 is SVGEGT. The CDR3 loop reads CASSSWGQGAYQPQHF. In DNA form, the CDR3 reads TGTGCCAGCAGCAGTTGGGGGCAGGGGGCCTATCAGCCCCAGCATTTT.

This chain connects TRBV2 to TRBJ1-2; no clear D. The CDR3 runs to 14 residues. Trimming left V 4 bases short and J 6 bases short, with 15 bases between. The V gene's germline CDR1 is SNHLY and CDR2 FYNNEI. The CDR3 DNA sequence: TGTGCCAGCAGTGCGGGGAGCGGACTGAATGGCTACACCTTC. Protein product: CASSAGSGLNGYTF.

The chain uses TRBV7-3 and TRBJ2-1; no reliable D call. From germline, CDR1 is SGHTA and CDR2 FQGTGA. The CDR3 totals 13 residues. Trimming took off 0 bases at V and 9 bases at J, with 9 bases between the two ends. CDR3 DNA: TGTGCCAGCAGCTTAACATCCTTCAGTGAGCAGTTCTTC. Translating it yields CASSLTSFSEQFF.

The chain combines TRBV30 with TRBJ2-5, with D possibly being TRBD1 (6 bases). Germline V gene sequence: CDR1 GTSNPN, CDR2 SVGIG (reference sequence). This CDR3 spans 14 amino acids. Trimming removed 0 bases at V and 4 bases at J, with 12 bases between. The CDR3 sequence is CAWSVRGGSETQYF. CDR3 nucleotide sequence: TGTGCCTGGAGTGTACGAGGGGGATCAGAGACCCAGTACTTC. The variable domain in full, with the rest retrieved from reference TRBV30 and TRBJ2-5, is SQTIHQWPATLVQPVGSPLSLECTVEGTSNPNLYWYRQAAGRGLQLLFYSVGIGQISSEVPQNLSASRPQDRQFILSSKKLLLSDSGFYLCAWSVRGGSETQYFGPGTRLLVL.

The chain couples TRBV28 to TRBJ1-4; 8 bases map to TRBD1. The CDR3 runs to 14 residues. Germline V gene sequence: CDR1 MDHEN, CDR2 SYDVKM. V was pared by 5 bases and J by 4 bases, with 3 bases of the junction left unmatched. The DNA for the CDR3 is TGTGCCAGCAGTGGACAGGGTGGTAATGAAAAACTGTTTTTT. Amino acids: CASSGQGGNEKLFF.

The V call is TRBV10-3, the J call TRBJ2-7; 12 nucleotides agree with TRBD1. Germline assignment: CDR1 ENHRY and CDR2 SYGVKD. Trimming cost V 6 bases and J 2 bases; bases outside gene matches: 5. The CDR3 has 15 amino acids. The CDR3 spells CAIRTGTGGTYEQYF. The CDR3 nucleotides read TGTGCCATCAGAACCGGGACAGGGGGCACCTACGAGCAGTACTTC.

The chain recombines TRBV23-1 with TRBJ1-2, with D perhaps matching TRBD1 (5 bases). TRBV23-1 is annotated as an ORF whose role is uncertain. V lost 3 bases, J lost 6 bases, and 14 bases lay in between. The CDR3 runs 14 residues. DNA of the CDR3: TGCGCCAGCAGTCACTTTGGACAATACCATGGCTACACCTTC. Its protein is CASSHFGQYHGYTF.

The genes are TRBV3-1 (or the pseudogene TRBV3-2) and TRBJ1-5; no clear D. Germline-derived CDR1 and CDR2 are LGHDT and YNNKEL (reference sequence). Trimming shortened V by 5 bases and J by 5 bases, and 16 bases separated the two germline ends. The CDR3 is made up of 15 amino acids. The CDR3 loop is CASSADWSGDQPQHF. In nucleotides, the CDR3 is TGTGCCAGCAGCGCGGACTGGAGCGGCGATCAGCCCCAGCATTTT.

The genes are TRBV24-1 and TRBJ1-1, with 9 positions matching TRBD1. Germline assignment: CDR1 KGHDR and CDR2 SFDVKD. The CDR3 runs to 14 residues. V lost 4 bases and J lost 5; bases outside the gene matches: 4. CDR3 residues: CATSDRTGVTEAFF. In DNA, the CDR3 is TGTGCCACCAGTGACCGGACAGGGGTTACTGAAGCTTTCTTT.

This clone was detected only once. This chain connects TRBV28 to TRBJ1-2; possibly TRBD1 for D (5 bases). CDR3 length: 13 amino acids. V gave up 1 base and J gave up 4 bases, with 7 bases separating them. Germline assignment: CDR1 MDHEN and CDR2 SYDVKM. For the CDR3, the DNA is TGTGCCAGCAGTTTATATGACAGCTATGGCTACACCTTC. Amino acids: CASSLYDSYGYTF.

This rearrangement joins TRBV4-1 to TRBJ2-7; D may be TRBD1 (6 bases). The length of the CDR3 is 13 residues. Germline CDR1 reads MGHRA; CDR2 reads YSYEKL. Trimming removed 0 bases at V and 4 bases at J, with 7 bases between. The CDR3 DNA reads TGCGCCAGCAGCCAAGACGACAGGTACGAGCAGTACTTC. It encodes CASSQDDRYEQYF.

The genes are TRBV9 and TRBJ1-4; perhaps TRBD1 as D (6 bases). Trimming left V 3 bases short and J 4 bases short, with 10 bases between. CDR1 is SGDLS and CDR2 is YYNGEE in the germline V gene. The CDR3 loop spans 14 amino acids. As DNA, the CDR3 is TGTGCCAGCAGCGGAGGGGGAGTTAATGAAAAACTGTTTTTT. Protein: CASSGGGVNEKLFF.

The chain combines TRBV19 with TRBJ1-5; 8 nucleotides align to TRBD1. After removal of 4 bases from V and 3 bases from J, the junction contained 5 bases not matched to a gene. This CDR3 has 15 residues. Germline V lookup: CDR1 LNHDA, CDR2 SQIVND (reference sequence). The CDR3 bases are TGTGCCAGTAGTACAGGGGGCGTGATCAATCAGCCCCAGCATTTT. Translation: CASSTGGVINQPQHF.

The rearrangement links TRBV5-4 to TRBJ2-7; D unresolved. Germline CDR1 SGHNT, CDR2 YYREEE (reference sequence). V shed 1 base and J shed 0 bases, with 11 bases lying between them. The CDR3 is 15 residues long. CDR3 amino acids: CASSLLAESSYEQYF. The CDR3 coding sequence is TGTGCCAGCAGCTTGTTGGCGGAGAGCTCCTACGAGCAGTACTTC. Complete variable domain (other parts from reference TRBV5-4 and TRBJ2-7): ETGVTQSPTHLIKTRGQQVTLRCSSQSGHNTVSWYQQALGQGPQFIFQYYREEENGRGNFPPRFSGLQFPNYSSELNVNALELDDSALYLCASSLLAESSYEQYFGPGTRLTVT.

This chain connects TRBV11-2 to TRBJ2-7; D might be TRBD2 (6 bases). Germline lookup yields CDR1 SGHAT and CDR2 FQNNGV. V was pared by 4 bases and J by 5 bases, with 21 bases between. This CDR3 contains 16 residues. Here the CDR3 DNA reads TGTGCCAGCAGCTGGGCCCCCCAGGGACTCTCTCACGAGCAGTACTTC. Translated: CASSWAPQGLSHEQYF.

There are a few counts of this clone. The chain is built from TRBV27 and TRBJ1-5, with D perhaps TRBD1 (5 bases). The CDR3 consists of 13 residues. V dropped 3 bases and J dropped 7 bases, with 10 bases sitting between them. Germline V lookup: CDR1 MNHEY, CDR2 SMNVEV (reference sequence). The CDR3 region is CASSLTVGQPQHF. The CDR3 DNA is TGTGCCAGCAGTTTGACAGTAGGGCAGCCCCAGCATTTT.

The chain recombines TRBV27 with TRBJ1-1, with no clear D. This CDR3 comprises 13 residues. V lost 2 bases to trimming and J lost 4 bases, with 8 bases between them. CDR1 is MNHEY, CDR2 SMNVEV, per germline (reference sequence). CDR3 DNA sequence: TGTGCCAGCAGTTTAGAGGTGGGCACTGAAGCTTTCTTT. Encoded protein: CASSLEVGTEAFF.

This chain links TRBV7-2 with TRBJ1-4, with TRBD1 identical over 9 bases. The germline V gene has CDR1 SGHTA and CDR2 FQGNSA. This CDR3 spans 15 amino acids. V shed 5 bases and J 8 bases; nucleotides not matched to a gene: 9. The CDR3, as DNA: TGTGCCAGCAGCCTCCAACAGGGGGCAGGAGAAAAACTGTTTTTT. Translating it yields CASSLQQGAGEKLFF.

The rearrangement links TRBV3-1 (or the pseudogene TRBV3-2) to TRBJ2-2; no clear D. This CDR3 is 13 amino acids long. Germline-derived CDR1 and CDR2 are LGHDT and YNNKEL (reference sequence). Trimming took 4 bases from V and 6 from J, leaving 9 bases between them. The CDR3 DNA follows: TGTGCCAGCAGCCCATACATCCCCGGGGAGCTGTTTTTT. Translating gives CASSPYIPGELFF.

This rearrangement joins TRBV3-1 (or the pseudogene TRBV3-2) to TRBJ2-5; 12 bases are a match to TRBD2. V gave up 4 bases and J gave up 1 base; unmatched junction bases: 1. The CDR3 runs 15 residues. Germline loops: CDR1 LGHDT, CDR2 YNNKEL (reference sequence). The CDR3 nucleotides read TGTGCCAGCAGCCGGACTAGCGGGGCCCAAGAGACCCAGTACTTC. Protein: CASSRTSGAQETQYF.

J is TRBJ1-3 and V is TRBV5-1, with D unclear. The germline V and J ends were trimmed by 6 bases and 3 bases, with 7 bases remaining between them. From germline, CDR1 is SGHRS and CDR2 YFSETQ. This CDR3 comprises 12 residues. This chain's CDR3 is CASKADGNTIYF. The CDR3 nucleotides are TGCGCCAGCAAAGCTGATGGAAACACCATATATTTT.